A selection of T cell receptor beta chains follows, all from one sample in a study of CD8+ T cells in alopecia areata. Using immunoSEQ multiplex PCR, the repertoire was profiled, and TCRdb retains in-frame clones only, with some absent. Of some 200,000 clones listed, 56% are singletons. Material for sequencing was CD8+ T cells sorted from blood. The receptors originated from a human donor in good health. Each CDR3 is given with its conserved first and last residue.

TRBV4-2,TRBJ2-1,CASSQKDNNEQFF
TRBV5-6,TRBJ2-7,CASSFEAGSYEQYF
TRBV30,TRBJ2-3,CAWSGDTQYF
TRBV2,TRBJ2-3,CASGRTVKTDTQYF
TRBV27,TRBJ2-3,CASSLRRTDTQYF
TRBV23-1,TRBJ2-1,CASSQSIDEQFF
TRBV4-1,TRBJ2-1,CASSHQGLYEQFF
TRBV27,TRBJ1-2,CASSLGERNGYTF
TRBV29-1,TRBJ1-2,CSGTDGQGGNGYTF
TRBV21-1,TRBJ2-5,CASSGEEGETQYF
TRBV6-6,TRBJ2-7,CASSSKNSYEQYF
TRBV11-2,TRBJ1-2,CASSHYRARYGYTF
TRBV2,TRBJ2-5,CASSEAPSETQYF
TRBV25-1,TRBJ2-7,CASSEVGGYDEQYF
TRBV13,TRBJ2-7,CASSPGLAGGSYEQYF
TRBV4-1,TRBJ2-5,CASSPSPGAQETQYF
TRBV21-1,TRBJ2-7,CASSQEGSEQYF
TRBV29-1,TRBJ1-1,CSVQGTEAFF
TRBV19,TRBJ2-2,CASSTETGVGELFF
TRBV4-1,TRBJ2-7,CASSPADRVGPSEQYF
TRBV29-1,TRBJ2-3,CSVELDFTDTQYF
TRBV5-6,TRBJ1-1,CASRGQELNTEAFF
TRBV29-1,TRBJ2-5,CSVEDGGIAGASQETQYF